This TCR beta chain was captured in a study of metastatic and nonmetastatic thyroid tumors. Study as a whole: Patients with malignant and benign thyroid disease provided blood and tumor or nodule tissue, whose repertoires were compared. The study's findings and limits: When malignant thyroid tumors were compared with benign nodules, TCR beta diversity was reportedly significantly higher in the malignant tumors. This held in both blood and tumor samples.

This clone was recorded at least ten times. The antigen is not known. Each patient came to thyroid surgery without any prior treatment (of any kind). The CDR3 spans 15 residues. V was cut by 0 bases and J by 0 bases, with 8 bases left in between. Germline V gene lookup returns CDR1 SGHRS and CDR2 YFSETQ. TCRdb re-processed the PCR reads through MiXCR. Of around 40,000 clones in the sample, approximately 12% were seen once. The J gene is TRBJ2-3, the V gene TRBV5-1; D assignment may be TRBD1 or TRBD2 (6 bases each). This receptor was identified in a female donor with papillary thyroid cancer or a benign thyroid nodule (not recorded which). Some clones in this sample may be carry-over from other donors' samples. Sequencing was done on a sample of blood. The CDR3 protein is CASSLGRGSTDTQYF. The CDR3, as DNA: TGCGCCAGCAGCTTGGGGAGGGGGAGCACAGATACGCAGTATTTT.